Presented here are 23 T cell receptor beta chains from one specimen sequenced in a study of blood T cell repertoires in COVID-19. The assay was immunoSEQ multiplex PCR, and TCRdb's table has in-frame clones only and misses some. Here the sample spans 61,000 or so clones, around 85% being singletons. The sample comprised peripheral blood. Source of these receptors: a woman in her seventies with acute or convalescent COVID-19.

V is TRBV4-2 and J is TRBJ1-3; D is undetermined. Trimming removed 4 bases from V and 2 bases from J, with 15 bases in between. The CDR3 consists of 16 residues. CDR1 is LGHNA and CDR2 is YNFKEQ in the germline V gene. CDR3 sequence: CASSPGVTSTGNTIYF. The DNA of the CDR3 is TGTGCCAGCAGCCCGGGAGTTACCTCTACTGGAAACACCATATATTTT.

This clone is a singleton in its sample. The gene calls are TRBV7-7 and TRBJ2-2, with D maybe TRBD2 (6 bases). Trimming took off 5 bases at V and 3 bases at J, with 13 bases between the two ends. Germline values: CDR1 SSHAT, CDR2 FNYEAQ (reference sequence). The CDR3 length is 15 residues. CDR3: CASSPQGGDTGELFF. The CDR3, as DNA: TGTGCCAGCAGCCCCCAAGGAGGGGACACCGGGGAGCTGTTTTTT.

This clone was seen a handful of times. The rearrangement uses TRBV5-4 and TRBJ1-1; 7 bases fit TRBD1. The CDR3 sequence is 17 residues long. The junction had 16 bases not matched to a gene; V was cut back by 4 bases and J by 4 bases. Germline V lookup: CDR1 SGHNT, CDR2 YYREEE (reference sequence). The CDR3 nucleotides are TGTGCCAGCAGCCCATATCCGAGGGGGCGGTTCGGCACTGAAGCTTTCTTT. Amino acid sequence: CASSPYPRGRFGTEAFF. Drawing the rest from reference TRBV5-4 and TRBJ1-1, the complete variable domain is ETGVTQSPTHLIKTRGQQVTLRCSSQSGHNTVSWYQQALGQGPQFIFQYYREEENGRGNFPPRFSGLQFPNYSSELNVNALELDDSALYLCASSPYPRGRFGTEAFFGQGTRLTVV.

This chain uses TRBV14 with TRBJ1-2; 8 positions match TRBD1. Germline V gene sequence: CDR1 SGHDN, CDR2 FVKESK. After removal of 3 bases from V and 4 bases from J, the junction contained 4 bases not matched to a gene. CDR3 length equals 14 residues. CDR3 bases: TGTGCCAGCAGCCAGCTGGGACAGGTCTATGGCTACACCTTC. Protein sequence: CASSQLGQVYGYTF.

The chain uses TRBV9 and TRBJ2-3; D gene unclear. Per germline, CDR1 SGDLS and CDR2 YYNGEE. This CDR3 comprises 15 residues. Trimming pared 4 bases from V and 3 bases from J, leaving 15 bases between. For the CDR3, the DNA is TGTGCCAGCAGCCCCGGAACAGCATCGACAGATACGCAGTATTTT. Encoded protein: CASSPGTASTDTQYF.

The CDR3 reads CASSEDTVYDGYTF. The CDR3 nucleotides read TGTGCCAGCAGCGAGGACACCGTGTACGATGGCTACACCTTC. The V gene is TRBV9, the J gene TRBJ1-2; weak D call: TRBD1 (5 bases). V dropped 3 bases and J dropped 6 bases, with 15 bases sitting between them. This CDR3 has 14 amino acids. The germline CDR1 and CDR2 sequences are SGDLS and YYNGEE.

V is TRBV19 and J is TRBJ2-3; 10 bases agree with TRBD1. Germline trimming cut 6 bases from V and 6 bases from J; bases unmatched to any gene: 6. The CDR3 length is 14 residues. In germline, CDR1 is LNHDA, CDR2 SQIVND (reference sequence). The CDR3 DNA sequence: TGTGCCAGTAGGCGACAGGGGGCAGCGGATACGCAGTATTTT. Protein sequence: CASRRQGAADTQYF.

The CDR3 bases are TGTGCCAGTAGTACCTGGGGCGCCGACGGCGACTATGGCTACACCTTC. Translating gives CASSTWGADGDYGYTF. The chain is built from TRBV19 and TRBJ1-2, with TRBD1 as a possible D gene (5 bases). Deletions cut 4 bases from V and 3 bases from J, with 18 bases between. Germline CDR1 and CDR2: LNHDA and SQIVND (reference sequence). This CDR3 spans 16 amino acids.

The chain recombines TRBV14 with TRBJ2-5; 10 nucleotides match TRBD2. The CDR3 covers 13 residues. With V trimmed by 0 bases and J by 13 bases, 5 bases remained unmatched. CDR1 SGHDN and CDR2 FVKESK come from the germline V gene. This CDR3 is CASSQEASGGAYF. DNA of the CDR3: TGTGCCAGCAGCCAAGAAGCCAGCGGGGGGGCGTACTTC.

The chain couples TRBV28 to TRBJ2-5; D unclear. Germline CDR1 MDHEN, CDR2 SYDVKM. The V and J ends lost 3 bases and 8 bases respectively, with 19 bases between them. The CDR3 loop spans 15 amino acids. The CDR3 region has the DNA TGTGCCAGCAGTTTGGATACCTCCAGGTCCGCCACCCAGTACTTC. Its translation is CASSLDTSRSATQYF.

The chain is built from TRBV12-3 or TRBV12-4 and TRBJ2-5; weak D call: TRBD2 (6 bases). The germline V and J ends were trimmed by 6 bases and 5 bases, with 13 bases remaining between them. CDR3 length: 13 amino acids. The CDR3 coding sequence is TGTGCCAGCAGCCGGGGACTTAAGGAGACCCAGTACTTC. Translating it yields CASSRGLKETQYF.

The CDR3 DNA reads as TGTGCCAGCAGCTTAGTCCTAGGAGGGAGAGTGCCCTATGGCTACACCTTC. This gives the protein CASSLVLGGRVPYGYTF. The chain links TRBV7-9 to TRBJ1-2; unclear D gene. Germline CDR1 and CDR2: SEHNR and FQNEAQ (reference sequence). The CDR3 covers 17 residues. Trimming pared 1 base from V and 4 bases from J, leaving 19 bases between.

The chain employs TRBV7-9 and TRBJ2-5; no firm D call. Trimming stripped 2 bases from V and 6 bases from J, with 10 bases between. The CDR3 is made up of 13 amino acids. Germline V CDR1 and CDR2: SEHNR, FQNEAQ (reference sequence). The CDR3 coding sequence is TGTGCCAGCAGCTTATCAGTGATACAGACCCAGTACTTC. It yields the protein CASSLSVIQTQYF.

A single count supports this clone. J is TRBJ2-3 and V is TRBV10-1; 12 nucleotides line up with TRBD2. From germline, CDR1 is WNHNN and CDR2 SYGVQD (reference sequence). V trimming: 10 bases; J trimming: 1 base; junction bases outside the gene matches: 12. CDR3 length: 17 amino acids. CDR3 protein: CATTAGTSGSGTDTQYF. CDR3 bases: TGCGCCACTACGGCCGGGACTAGCGGGTCTGGCACAGATACGCAGTATTTT.

The J gene is TRBJ1-6, the V gene TRBV5-1; 8 bases agree with TRBD1. There are 17 residues in the CDR3. V dropped 5 bases and J dropped 3; count of bases not matched to a gene: 10. Germline CDR1 reads SGHRS; CDR2 reads YFSETQ. Here the CDR3 DNA reads TGCGCCAGCAGTCGTTCCGGACAGGGCCACTATAATTCACCCCTCCACTTT. It is translated as CASSRSGQGHYNSPLHF.

The chain recombines TRBV5-1 with TRBJ1-2; TRBD1 matches at 7 bases. This CDR3 has 15 residues. Germline CDR1 is SGHRS and CDR2 is YFSETQ. V lost 4 bases to trimming and J lost 3 bases; unmatched junction nucleotides: 9. CDR3 residues: CASSLEEGADYGYTF. The CDR3 DNA sequence: TGCGCCAGCAGCCTCGAGGAGGGGGCGGACTATGGCTACACCTTC.

This chain uses TRBV5-6 with TRBJ1-4; D is perhaps TRBD1 (6 bases). V gave up 0 bases and J gave up 12 bases, with 12 bases separating them. This CDR3 is built from 13 residues. Per germline, CDR1 SGHDT and CDR2 YYEEEE. For the CDR3, the DNA is TGTGCCAGCAGCTTGGCCCCAGGGGTGGAACTGTTTTTT. This encodes CASSLAPGVELFF.

The genes are TRBV4-3 and TRBJ2-7; D might be TRBD1 (5 bases). Between the trimmed V and J ends, which lost 1 base and 5 bases, there was a span of 12 bases. CDR3 length equals 14 residues. CDR1 and CDR2 from the germline V gene are LGHNA and YSLEER. Written as DNA, the CDR3 is TGCGCCAGCAGCCAAGGACAGAAGGACCACGAGCAGTACTTC. It yields the protein CASSQGQKDHEQYF.

The chain couples TRBV6-4 to TRBJ2-5, with TRBD2 identical over 7 bases. V lost 8 bases, J lost 5 bases, and 8 bases stayed unmatched. Per the germline V gene, CDR1 is MRHNA and CDR2 is SNTAGT. The length of the CDR3 is 13 residues. In DNA, the CDR3 is TGTGCCAGCCCAAAGGCGGGGGTGGAGACCCAGTACTTC. Translated: CASPKAGVETQYF.

This clone was observed a single time. The V and J genes are TRBV3-1 (or the pseudogene TRBV3-2) and TRBJ2-1, with 8 nucleotides matching TRBD1. Germline V CDR1 and CDR2: LGHDT, YNNKEL (reference sequence). The length of the CDR3 is 14 residues. The V segment lost 7 bases and the J segment 9 bases; nucleotides outside the gene matches: 11. In DNA, the CDR3 is TGTGCCAGCACCGGGACAGGAGAATATGGTGAGCAGTTCTTC. This gives the protein CASTGTGEYGEQFF.

The V gene is TRBV7-2, the J gene TRBJ2-7; the D gene is possibly TRBD1 (6 bases). CDR3 size: 16 residues. Trimming took off 4 bases at V and 3 bases at J, with 19 bases between the two ends. Germline V gene data show CDR1 as SGHTA and CDR2 as FQGNSA. The CDR3 here is CASSSTGLMGNYEQYF. The CDR3 bases are TGTGCCAGCAGCTCCACAGGGTTGATGGGTAACTACGAGCAGTACTTC. The whole variable domain, remainder taken from reference TRBV7-2 and TRBJ2-7, is GAGVSQSPSNKVTEKGKDVELRCDPISGHTALYWYRQSLGQGLEFLIYFQGNSAPDKSGLPSDRFSAERTGGSVSTLTIQRTQQEDSAVYLCASSSTGLMGNYEQYFGPGTRLTVT.

Of note for this clone: At one end the junction does not follow the germline gene, possibly because of a read error. The V call is TRBV12-3 or TRBV12-4, the J call TRBJ1-1; 9 bases map to TRBD1. The CDR3 runs to 11 residues. The CDR3 here is CAIRDGTGLVF. For the CDR3, the DNA is TGTGCCATCCGAGACGGGACAGGGTTGGTCTTT.

This clone occurred a few times. The chain recombines TRBV11-2 with TRBJ1-6; perhaps TRBD1 as D (6 bases). The CDR3 has 13 residues. V dropped 4 bases and J dropped 6 bases, with 7 bases sitting between them. The germline gives CDR1 SGHAT, CDR2 FQNNGV. This CDR3 reads CASSSDSNSPLHF. CDR3 coding DNA: TGTGCCAGCAGCTCGGACAGTAATTCACCCCTCCACTTT.